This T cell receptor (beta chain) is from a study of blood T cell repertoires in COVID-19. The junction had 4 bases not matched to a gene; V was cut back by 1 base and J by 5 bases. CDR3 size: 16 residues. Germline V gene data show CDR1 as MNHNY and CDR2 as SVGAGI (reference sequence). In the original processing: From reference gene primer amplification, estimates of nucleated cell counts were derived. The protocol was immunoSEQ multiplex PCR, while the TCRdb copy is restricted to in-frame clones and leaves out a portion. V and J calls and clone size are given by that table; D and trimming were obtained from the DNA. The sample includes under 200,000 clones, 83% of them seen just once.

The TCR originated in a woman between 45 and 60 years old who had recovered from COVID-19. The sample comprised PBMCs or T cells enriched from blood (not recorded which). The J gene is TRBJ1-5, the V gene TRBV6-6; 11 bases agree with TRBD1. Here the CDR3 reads CASSYYRDRGDQPQHF. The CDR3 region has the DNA TGTGCCAGCAGTTACTATCGGGACAGGGGGGATCAGCCCCAGCATTTT.